This is a list of T cell receptor beta chains from one sample in a study of shared clonotypes between healthy human individuals. Profiled with immunoSEQ multiplex PCR; TCRdb holds only in-frame clones, not every one. The sample has roughly 770,000 clones; around 96% are singletons. The sequenced sample consisted of naive CD8+ T cells sorted from blood. These TCRs come from a man aged 25-45 years in good health. Each CDR3 is given with its conserved first and last residue. Each record gives: CDR3 length, clone size, V gene, J gene, D gene, CDR3 DNA, CDR3 protein. A D gene is named only where the DNA matches it firmly. Clone size is shown for a subset of rows, as once, few, many or a class of expanded clone.

>14|NA|TRBV30|TRBJ2-2|TRBD2
TGTGCCTGGATTTCGCGGGAGAATTACGGGGAGCTGTTTTTT
CAWISRENYGELFF
>19|NA|TRBV5-1|TRBJ1-2|NA
TGCGCCAGCAGCCCCTGGACGGGTTTTGCGGGAGAATCTAACTATGGCTACACCTTC
CASSPWTGFAGESNYGYTF
>14|NA|TRBV19|TRBJ2-7|TRBD2
TGTGCCAGTAGTATAAGGGAGGGATTCCACGAGCAGTACTTC
CASSIREGFHEQYF
>14|NA|TRBV14|TRBJ1-5|TRBD1
TGTGCCAGCACCCGGACAGGGGAAGGTCAGCCCCAGCATTTT
CASTRTGEGQPQHF
>19|NA|TRBV5-1|TRBJ1-4|TRBD1
TGCGCCAGCAGCTTGGGTGACAGGGGGCCAACATCAGCTAATGAAAAACTGTTTTTT
CASSLGDRGPTSANEKLFF
>15|NA|TRBV7-7|TRBJ2-5|NA
TGTGCTAGCAGCCTTAGGAGGAGTAGCCAAGAGACCCAGTACTTC
CASSLRRSSQETQYF
>17|NA|TRBV30|TRBJ1-4|NA
TGTGCCTGGAGTGTACGGCCGGGTTCAAGGGCTAATGAAAAACTGTTTTTT
CAWSVRPGSRANEKLFF
>15|NA|TRBV7-9|TRBJ2-7|TRBD2
TGTGCCAGCAGCCCTAGCGGCCAGAGCTCCTACGAGCAGTACTTC
CASSPSGQSSYEQYF
>13|few|TRBV10-3|TRBJ2-7|NA
TGTGCCATCAGTGAGTCGGACGGCTACGAGCAGTACTTC
CAISESDGYEQYF
>15|NA|TRBV4-2|TRBJ2-7|TRBD1
TGTGCCAGCAGCCTACGTTTGGGACAGTCCTACGAGCAGTACTTC
CASSLRLGQSYEQYF
>14|once|TRBV19|TRBJ2-3|NA
TGTGCCTCCCGTGGGATTTATCTCTCAGATACGCAGTATTTT
CASRGIYLSDTQYF
>15|NA|TRBV27|TRBJ2-7|NA
TGTGCCAGCAGTTTAAGGGGGAGTGGATCCTACGAGCAGTACTTC
CASSLRGSGSYEQYF
>16|NA|TRBV4-1|TRBJ2-1|TRBD1
TGCGCCAGCAGCCATCCGGGACAGTTAAAGAAGGATGAGCAGTTCTTC
CASSHPGQLKKDEQFF
>16|NA|TRBV11-2|TRBJ2-1|TRBD2
TGTGCCAGCAGCGCGGCGTCCGGGAGGACCGCCAATGAGCAGTTCTTC
CASSAASGRTANEQFF
>16|NA|TRBV2|TRBJ2-3|TRBD2
TGTGCCAGCAGTGAGATACATAGCGGGAGTGGAGATACGCAGTATTTT
CASSEIHSGSGDTQYF
>15|once|TRBV7-9|TRBJ2-1|NA
TGTGCCAGCAGCAATGGCCCCCAGGGACTCTATGAGCAGTTCTTC
CASSNGPQGLYEQFF
>16|NA|TRBV4-1|TRBJ1-1|NA
TGCGCCAGCAGCCAACCGGGGACTAAAATGTACGGTGAAGCTTTCTTT
CASSQPGTKMYGEAFF
>17|NA|TRBV7-2|TRBJ2-7|TRBD2
TGTGCCAGCAGCCCCCGAGTATCGAGCGGGGCTACCTACGAGCAGTACTTC
CASSPRVSSGATYEQYF
>18|NA|TRBV28|TRBJ2-7|TRBD1
TGTGCCAGCAGGCTCGACCCGGGACAGGGGAGATTGGACTACGAGCAGTACTTC
CASRLDPGQGRLDYEQYF
>14|NA|TRBV5-1|TRBJ2-1|NA
TGCGCCAGCAGCTTGACTACAGTGGCCGATGAGCAGTTCTTC
CASSLTTVADEQFF
>18|NA|TRBV7-2|TRBJ1-5|TRBD1
TGTGCCAGCAGCTTTTCGCGAACAGGGGGCGGTCTTGTTCAGCCCCAGCATTTT
CASSFSRTGGGLVQPQHF
>15|NA|TRBV7-9|TRBJ1-4|TRBD1
TGTGCCAGCAGCCCGAGGCGGCAGGGGGCTGAAAAACTGTTTTTT
CASSPRRQGAEKLFF
>13|once|TRBV5-1|TRBJ2-7|TRBD1
TGCGCCAGCAGTCAGGGGGTATCCTACGAGCAGTACTTC
CASSQGVSYEQYF
>16|once|TRBV5-1|TRBJ1-5|NA
TGCGCCAGCAGCTTGGGGGAAACAAGCGCCACTCAGCCCCAGCATTTT
CASSLGETSATQPQHF
>13|NA|TRBV7-9|TRBJ1-2|NA
TGTGCCAGCACTAATTTTGGAGGCGATGGCTACACCTTC
CASTNFGGDGYTF
>10|NA|TRBV20-1|TRBJ1-1|NA
TGCAGTGCTAGAGCCGAGGGAGCTTTCTTT
CSARAEGAFF
>11|NA|TRBV20-1|TRBJ1-1|NA
TGCAGTGCTAGAGATAGAGCTGAAGCTTTCTTT
CSARDRAEAFF
>15|NA|TRBV11-2|TRBJ2-2|NA
TGTGCCAGCAGCTCCCCAGCAGGAAACACCGGGGAGCTGTTTTTT
CASSSPAGNTGELFF
>12|few|TRBV6-1|TRBJ1-4|NA
TGTGCCAGCAGTGAAAACGAGGCGGAAATGTTTTTT
CASSENEAEMFF
>12|NA|TRBV27|TRBJ1-1|TRBD1
TGTGCCAGCAGGCAGGGGGCCGCTGAAGCTTTCTTT
CASRQGAAEAFF
>16|NA|TRBV6-6|TRBJ2-7|TRBD2
TGTGCCAGCAGTTACTCGAGGGCTAGCGGGAGCTACGAGCAGTACTTC
CASSYSRASGSYEQYF
>13|NA|TRBV27|TRBJ2-7|NA
TGTGCCAGCAGTTTCCAGGGATCCCACGAGCAGTACTTC
CASSFQGSHEQYF
>13|NA|TRBV2|TRBJ2-1|TRBD1
TGTGCCACCCCGACAGGGGACTACAATGAGCAGTTCTTC
CATPTGDYNEQFF
>13|NA|TRBV14|TRBJ2-7|NA
TGTGCCAGCAGTCAGCTAGGAACTGACGAGCAGTACTTC
CASSQLGTDEQYF
>15|NA|TRBV7-8|TRBJ2-2|NA
TGTGCCAGCAGCTTAGAGCAGGGAAACACCGGGGAGCTGTTTTTT
CASSLEQGNTGELFF
>15|NA|TRBV7-6|TRBJ1-2|NA
TGTGCCAGCAGCGAGAACAGCGGATCGTACGATGGCTACACCTTC
CASSENSGSYDGYTF
>16|NA|TRBV27|TRBJ1-1|NA
TGTGCCAGCAGTTTATACGGGGGAGAGTTGAACACTGAAGCTTTCTTT
CASSLYGGELNTEAFF
>12|NA|TRBV5-4|TRBJ2-1|TRBD1
TGTGCAGACAGGGGCGAAAACAATGAGCAGTTCTTC
CADRGENNEQFF
>14|NA|TRBV6-6|TRBJ2-7|TRBD1
TGTGCCAGCAGTTACTCGACAGGGACCTACGAGCAGTACTTC
CASSYSTGTYEQYF
>17|NA|TRBV4-3|TRBJ2-3|TRBD1
TGCGCCAGCAGCCAAGGTGGGACAGGGGGGCCTACAGATACGCAGTATTTT
CASSQGGTGGPTDTQYF
>15|NA|TRBV11-2|TRBJ2-5|NA
TGTGCCAGCAGCTTTTACTGGTCCCCACAAGAGACCCAGTACTTC
CASSFYWSPQETQYF
>14|NA|TRBV2|TRBJ2-1|TRBD1
TGTGCCAGCAACCCCCCGGGACAGTCCAATGAGCAGTTCTTC
CASNPPGQSNEQFF
>13|NA|TRBV4-3|TRBJ2-3|NA
TGCGCCAGCAGCCAAGATAGCACAGATACGCAGTATTTT
CASSQDSTDTQYF
>13|NA|TRBV2|TRBJ2-7|TRBD2
TGTGCCAGCGGTGGCTCCAGCGGGGTGGAGCAGTACTTC
CASGGSSGVEQYF
>14|NA|TRBV9|TRBJ2-5|NA
TGTGCCAGCCGATCTCCTAGGCAGAGGACGACCCAGTACTTC
CASRSPRQRTTQYF
>17|NA|TRBV7-9|TRBJ1-1|NA
TGTGCCAGCAGCTTATATTCCGGAAGACGAATGGACACTGAAGCTTTCTTT
CASSLYSGRRMDTEAFF
>18|NA|TRBV7-6|TRBJ2-2|TRBD2
TGTGCCAGCAGCTTAGCCAGACCGGGACTAGCGGGAGCCGGGGAGCTGTTTTTT
CASSLARPGLAGAGELFF
>14|NA|TRBV19|TRBJ2-2|NA
TGTGCCAGTAGTATTTTAAACTCCCGCGGGGAGCTGTTTTTT
CASSILNSRGELFF
>14|NA|TRBV7-9|TRBJ2-5|TRBD1
TGTGCCAGCAGCCCTCGGGACAGCCAAGAGACCCAGTACTTC
CASSPRDSQETQYF
>17|NA|TRBV10-3|TRBJ2-1|TRBD2
TGTGCCATCAGTGGGCCCTCGCGGACTAGCGGCTACAATGAGCAGTTCTTC
CAISGPSRTSGYNEQFF
>14|once|TRBV27|TRBJ2-7|NA
TGTGCCAGCAGTTTATCGGGCCCGGGCTACGAGCAGTACTTC
CASSLSGPGYEQYF
>13|NA|TRBV13|TRBJ1-1|NA
TGTGCCAGCAGCTTAGAACAGTTAACTGAAGCTTTCTTT
CASSLEQLTEAFF
>14|NA|TRBV19|TRBJ2-7|TRBD2
TGTGCCAGTAGTCCCCTAGCGGGAGTAAACGAGCAGTACTTC
CASSPLAGVNEQYF